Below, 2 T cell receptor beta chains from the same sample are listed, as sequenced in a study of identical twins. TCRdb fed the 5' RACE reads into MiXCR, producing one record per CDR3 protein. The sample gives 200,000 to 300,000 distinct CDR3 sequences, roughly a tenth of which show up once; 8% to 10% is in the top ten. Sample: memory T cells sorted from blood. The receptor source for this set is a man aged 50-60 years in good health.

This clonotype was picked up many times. CDR3 nucleotide sequence: TGCGCCAGCAAGGCAGGGGGCGATTCGGGATATGGCTACACCTTC. Residues: CASKAGGDSGYGYTF. The V gene is TRBV5-1, the J gene TRBJ1-2; TRBD1 matches 8 bases. Germline V gene lookup returns CDR1 SGHRS and CDR2 YFSETQ. The CDR3 runs 15 residues. V lost 6 bases to trimming and J lost 5 bases; unmatched junction nucleotides: 12. The full variable domain, completed using reference TRBV5-1 and TRBJ1-2, is KAGVTQTPRYLIKTRGQQVTLSCSPISGHRSVSWYQQTPGQGLQFLFEYFSETQRNKGNFPGRFSGRQFSNSRSEMNVSTLELGDSALYLCASKAGGDSGYGYTFGSGTRLTVV.

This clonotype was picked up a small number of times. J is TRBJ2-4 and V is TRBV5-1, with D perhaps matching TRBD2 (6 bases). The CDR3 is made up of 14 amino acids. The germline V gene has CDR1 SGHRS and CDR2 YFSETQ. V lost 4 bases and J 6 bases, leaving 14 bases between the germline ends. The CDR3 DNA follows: TGCGCCAGCAGCGCCGGGACGGAGGGAAACATTCAGTACTTC. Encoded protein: CASSAGTEGNIQYF. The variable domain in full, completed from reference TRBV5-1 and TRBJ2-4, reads KAGVTQTPRYLIKTRGQQVTLSCSPISGHRSVSWYQQTPGQGLQFLFEYFSETQRNKGNFPGRFSGRQFSNSRSEMNVSTLELGDSALYLCASSAGTEGNIQYFGAGTRLSVL.